The 16 T cell receptor beta chains below all came from one sample that was sequenced in a study of T cell changes during pregnancy in multiple sclerosis. Repertoires were generated with immunoSEQ multiplex PCR, while TCRdb's copy carries only in-frame clones and drops some. The sample consists of approximately 60,000 clones, under 95% of them appearing once. Here the sequenced sample was CD8+ T cells from peripheral blood mononuclear cells, taken in the third trimester of pregnancy. Every receptor here comes from a female donor with multiple sclerosis, enrolled in a pregnancy study.

V usage is TRBV27 and J usage is TRBJ2-5; D is possibly TRBD2 (5 bases). The V gene lost 1 base and the J gene lost 1 base, with 10 bases spanning the gap. CDR1 and CDR2 (germline): MNHEY, SMNVEV (reference sequence). CDR3 length: 15 amino acids. The chain's CDR3 is CASSLLPGVQETQYF. In DNA, the CDR3 is TGTGCCAGCAGTTTATTACCCGGGGTCCAAGAGACCCAGTACTTC.

The chain is built from TRBV30 and TRBJ1-2; 9 bases align to TRBD1. This CDR3 comprises 15 residues. V shed 4 bases and J 4 bases; nucleotides not matched to a gene: 10. Germline V gene lookup returns CDR1 GTSNPN and CDR2 SVGIG (reference sequence). CDR3 residues: CAWTGGGQGPYGYTF. The CDR3 region has the DNA TGTGCCTGGACGGGGGGGGGACAGGGACCCTATGGCTACACCTTC. Complete variable domain (other parts from reference TRBV30 and TRBJ1-2): SQTIHQWPATLVQPVGSPLSLECTVEGTSNPNLYWYRQAAGRGLQLLFYSVGIGQISSEVPQNLSASRPQDRQFILSSKKLLLSDSGFYLCAWTGGGQGPYGYTFGSGTRLTVV.

The CDR3 region has the DNA TGTGCCAGCAGACTAGCGGGAGGGTTATCGAACACCGGGGAGCTGTTTTTT. This codes for CASRLAGGLSNTGELFF. The chain is built from TRBV5-8 and TRBJ2-2; 13 bases fit TRBD2. The V segment lost 5 bases and the J segment 0 bases; nucleotides outside the gene matches: 4. The CDR3 contains 17 residues. Germline V gene data show CDR1 as SGHTS and CDR2 as YDEGEE.

V and J are TRBV4-3 and TRBJ2-1; TRBD1 might be the D (5 bases). This CDR3 spans 15 amino acids. The germline CDR1 and CDR2 sequences are LGHNA and YSLEER. Trimming removed 1 base from V and 4 bases from J, with 11 bases in between. CDR3: CASSQAGPEYNEQFF. The CDR3 DNA follows: TGCGCCAGCAGCCAAGCAGGGCCAGAATACAATGAGCAGTTCTTC.

This clone was found a few times. V gene TRBV5-1 combines with J gene TRBJ2-1, with 8 bases that match TRBD2. The germline V gene has CDR1 SGHRS and CDR2 YFSETQ. J lost 5 bases, V lost 4 bases, and 11 bases had no gene match. This CDR3 region has 16 residues. The chain's CDR3 is CASSVLAGSPHNEQFF. CDR3 DNA sequence: TGCGCCAGCAGCGTATTAGCGGGATCACCCCACAATGAGCAGTTCTTC.

The chain couples TRBV29-1 to TRBJ2-1; TRBD1 might be the D (5 bases). Trimming shortened V by 1 base and J by 6 bases, and 19 bases separated the two germline ends. CDR3 length equals 16 residues. The germline V gene encodes CDR1 SQVTM and CDR2 ANQGSEA. The CDR3 here is CSVEGLSGHRANEQFF. CDR3 sequence (DNA): TGCAGCGTTGAAGGCCTCTCAGGGCACCGAGCCAATGAGCAGTTCTTC.

The rearrangement uses TRBV28 and TRBJ1-5; 10 positions match TRBD1. CDR1 is MDHEN, CDR2 SYDVKM, per germline. The V and J ends lost 6 bases and 6 bases, in that order; junction bases with no gene match: 14. The CDR3 runs 17 residues. The CDR3 loop reads CASSPGTGVDIGQPQHF. The CDR3, as DNA: TGTGCCAGCAGCCCCGGGACAGGGGTTGATATAGGTCAGCCCCAGCATTTT.

The genes are TRBV5-6 and TRBJ1-3; maybe TRBD1 (6 bases). Trimming pared 6 bases from V and 0 bases from J, leaving 13 bases between. Germline V gene sequence: CDR1 SGHDT, CDR2 YYEEEE. This CDR3 spans 15 amino acids. CDR3 in DNA: TGTGCCAGCACCCTAGGACAGACCTCTGGAAACACCATATATTTT. It codes for CASTLGQTSGNTIYF.

V is TRBV5-1 and J is TRBJ2-7; 9 bases are a match to TRBD2. V gave up 3 bases and J gave up 6 bases; unmatched junction bases: 13. Germline-derived CDR1 and CDR2 are SGHRS and YFSETQ. The length of the CDR3 is 16 residues. Here the CDR3 reads CASSSPATSGRFEQYF. In DNA form, the CDR3 reads TGCGCCAGCAGCTCTCCCGCAACTAGCGGGCGCTTCGAGCAGTACTTC. The whole variable domain, remainder taken from reference TRBV5-1 and TRBJ2-7, is KAGVTQTPRYLIKTRGQQVTLSCSPISGHRSVSWYQQTPGQGLQFLFEYFSETQRNKGNFPGRFSGRQFSNSRSEMNVSTLELGDSALYLCASSSPATSGRFEQYFGPGTRLTVT.

The CDR3 protein is CAISESILLAGAGELFF. CDR3 DNA sequence: TGTGCCATCAGTGAGTCGATCTTGCTAGCTGGGGCCGGGGAGCTGTTTTTT. The V call is TRBV10-3, the J call TRBJ2-2; the D gene is possibly TRBD2 (5 bases). The V and J ends lost 0 bases and 6 bases respectively, with 17 bases between them. The germline gives CDR1 ENHRY, CDR2 SYGVKD. The CDR3 contains 17 residues.

V usage is TRBV5-1 and J usage is TRBJ2-1; 11 bases are a match to TRBD2. The CDR3 length is 13 residues. The ends lost 2 bases at V and 15 bases at J; junction bases unmatched: 7. CDR1 is SGHRS and CDR2 is YFSETQ in the germline V gene. The CDR3 nucleotides read TGCGCCAGCAGCTTTGTTAGCGGGAGGGCCGGGTTCTTC. Its protein product is CASSFVSGRAGFF.

The chain carries TRBV18 and TRBJ2-7, with TRBD1 identical over 10 bases. CDR1 and CDR2 (germline): KGHSH, LQKENI. The CDR3 runs to 16 residues. J was trimmed by 5 bases and V by 4 bases; bases with no gene match: 11. CDR3 loop: CASSLRQGAPLDEQYF. DNA for the CDR3: TGTGCCAGCTCACTAAGACAGGGGGCGCCCCTTGACGAGCAGTACTTC. Complete variable domain (other parts from reference TRBV18 and TRBJ2-7): NAGVMQNPRHLVRRRGQEARLRCSPMKGHSHVYWYRQLPEEGLKFMVYLQKENIIDESGMPKERFSAEFPKEGPSILRIQQVVRGDSAAYFCASSLRQGAPLDEQYFGPGTRLTVT.

The rearrangement joins TRBV7-9 to TRBJ1-3; D possibly corresponds to TRBD1 (6 bases). The CDR3 covers 15 residues. Germline lookup yields CDR1 SEHNR and CDR2 FQNEAQ (reference sequence). Trimming cost V 2 bases and J 4 bases, with 12 bases left between them. The CDR3 reads CASSLRGSPGNTIYF. Written as DNA, the CDR3 is TGTGCCAGCAGCTTAAGGGGGAGTCCCGGAAACACCATATATTTT. The full variable domain, rest sourced from reference TRBV7-9 and TRBJ1-3, is DTGVSQNPRHKITKRGQNVTFRCDPISEHNRLYWYRQTLGQGPEFLTYFQNEAQLEKSRLLSDRFSAERPKGSFSTLEIQRTEQGDSAMYLCASSLRGSPGNTIYFGEGSWLTVV.

The gene calls are TRBV30 and TRBJ1-1; D might be TRBD1 (5 bases). The CDR3 is 14 residues long. Germline V lookup: CDR1 GTSNPN, CDR2 SVGIG (reference sequence). V was trimmed by 2 bases and J by 3 bases, leaving 13 bases between them. The CDR3 DNA reads TGTGCCTGGAGTCCCCGTTGGGGGGACACTGAAGCTTTCTTT. It specifies CAWSPRWGDTEAFF.

This clone has only one observation. The gene calls are TRBV19 and TRBJ2-1, with 8 bases aligning to TRBD1. The ends lost 3 bases at V and 6 bases at J; junction bases unmatched: 10. CDR1 and CDR2 from the germline V gene are LNHDA and SQIVND (reference sequence). CDR3 length: 16 amino acids. The CDR3 DNA follows: TGTGCCAGTAGTATGCGGCGCAGGGGGCTAGGCAATGAGCAGTTCTTC. Translation gives CASSMRRRGLGNEQFF.

This chain links TRBV10-2 with TRBJ2-7; 8 positions agree with TRBD2. The CDR3 is made up of 14 amino acids. CDR1 is WSHSY, CDR2 SAAADI, per germline. Losses at the gene ends were 5 bases for V and 1 base for J; bases not matched to a gene: 4. CDR3 in DNA: TGCGCCAGCAGTCCGGGGGGGGGATCCTACGAGCAGTACTTC. It specifies CASSPGGGSYEQYF.